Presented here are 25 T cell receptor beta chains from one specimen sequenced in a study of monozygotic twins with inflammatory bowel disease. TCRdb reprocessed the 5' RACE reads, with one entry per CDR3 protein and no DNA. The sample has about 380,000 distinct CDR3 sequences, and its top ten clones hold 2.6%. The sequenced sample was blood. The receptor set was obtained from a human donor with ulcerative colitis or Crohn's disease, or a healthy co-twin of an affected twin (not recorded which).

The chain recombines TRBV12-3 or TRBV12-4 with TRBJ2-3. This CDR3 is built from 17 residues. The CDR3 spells CASSLSGGFRATDTQYF.

The CDR3 here is CASSPGYSLAKNIQYF. The chain employs TRBV5-1 and TRBJ2-4; absent DNA, TCRdb's TRBD2 call cannot be checked. CDR3 length equals 16 residues. Germline CDR1 reads SGHRS; CDR2 reads YFSETQ.

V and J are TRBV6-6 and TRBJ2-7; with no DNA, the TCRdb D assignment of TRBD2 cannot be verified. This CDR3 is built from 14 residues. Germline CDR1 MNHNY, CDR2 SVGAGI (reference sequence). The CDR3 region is CASKVELAGDEQYF.

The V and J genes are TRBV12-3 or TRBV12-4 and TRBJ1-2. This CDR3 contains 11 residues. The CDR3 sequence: CASSRWRGYTF.

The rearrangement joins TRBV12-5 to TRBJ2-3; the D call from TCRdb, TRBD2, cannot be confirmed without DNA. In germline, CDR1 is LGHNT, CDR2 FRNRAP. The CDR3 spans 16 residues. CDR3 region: CASGLTTGPSTDTQYF.

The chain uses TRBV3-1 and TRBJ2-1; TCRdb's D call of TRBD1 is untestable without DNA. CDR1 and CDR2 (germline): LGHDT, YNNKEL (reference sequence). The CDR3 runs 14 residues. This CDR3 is CASSLDRGHNEQFF.

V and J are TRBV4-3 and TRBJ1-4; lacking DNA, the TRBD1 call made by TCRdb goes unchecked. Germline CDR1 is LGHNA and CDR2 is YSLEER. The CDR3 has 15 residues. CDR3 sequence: CASSQDWKGNEKLFF.

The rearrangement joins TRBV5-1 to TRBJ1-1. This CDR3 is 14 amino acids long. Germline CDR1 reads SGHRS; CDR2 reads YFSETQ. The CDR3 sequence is CASSLDAFGRRAFF.

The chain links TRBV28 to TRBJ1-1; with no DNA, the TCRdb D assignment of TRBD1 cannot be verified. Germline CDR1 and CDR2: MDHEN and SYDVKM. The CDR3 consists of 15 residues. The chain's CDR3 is CASSLPYRGNTEAFF.

Here the CDR3 reads CSVEQGGYGYTF. The chain carries TRBV29-1 and TRBJ1-2; absent DNA, TCRdb's TRBD1 call cannot be checked. The germline V gene has CDR1 SQVTM and CDR2 ANQGSEA. CDR3 size: 12 residues.

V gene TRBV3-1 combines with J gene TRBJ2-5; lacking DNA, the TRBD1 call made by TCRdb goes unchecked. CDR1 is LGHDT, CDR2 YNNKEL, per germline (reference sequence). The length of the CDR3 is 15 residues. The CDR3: CASSQLPLQGETQYF.

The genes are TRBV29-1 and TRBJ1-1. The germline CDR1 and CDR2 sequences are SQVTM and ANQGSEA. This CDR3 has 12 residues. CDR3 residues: CSARDLNTEAFF.

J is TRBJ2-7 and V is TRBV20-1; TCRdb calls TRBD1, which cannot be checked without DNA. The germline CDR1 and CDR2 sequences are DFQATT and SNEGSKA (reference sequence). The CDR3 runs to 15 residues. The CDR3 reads CSASRGVTFPYEQYF.

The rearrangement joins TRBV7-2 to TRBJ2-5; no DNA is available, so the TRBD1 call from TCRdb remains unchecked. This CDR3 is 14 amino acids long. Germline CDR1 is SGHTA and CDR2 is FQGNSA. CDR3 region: CASSQLGARETQYF.

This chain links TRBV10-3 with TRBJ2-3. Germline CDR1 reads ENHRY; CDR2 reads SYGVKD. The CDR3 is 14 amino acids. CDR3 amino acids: CAISVDLNTDTQYF.

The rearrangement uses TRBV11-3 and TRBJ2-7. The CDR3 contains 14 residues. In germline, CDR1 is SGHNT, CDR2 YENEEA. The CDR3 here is CASSSSDSAYEQYF. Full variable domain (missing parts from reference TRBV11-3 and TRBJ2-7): EAGVVQSPRYKIIEKKQPVAFWCNPISGHNTLYWYLQNLGQGPELLIRYENEEAVDDSQLPKDRFSAERLKGVDSTLKIQPAELGDSAVYLCASSSSDSAYEQYFGPGTRLTVT.

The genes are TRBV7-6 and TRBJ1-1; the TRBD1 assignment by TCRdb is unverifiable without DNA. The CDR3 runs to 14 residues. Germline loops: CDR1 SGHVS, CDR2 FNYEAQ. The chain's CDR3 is CASSQTGRYSEAFF.

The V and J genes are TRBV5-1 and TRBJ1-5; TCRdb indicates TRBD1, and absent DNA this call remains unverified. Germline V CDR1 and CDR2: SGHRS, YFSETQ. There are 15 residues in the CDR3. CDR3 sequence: CASSLLGGRDQPQHF.

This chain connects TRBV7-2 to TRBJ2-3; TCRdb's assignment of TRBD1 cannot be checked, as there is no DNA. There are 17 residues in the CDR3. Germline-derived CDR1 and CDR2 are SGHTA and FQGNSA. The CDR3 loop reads CASVPNRDRGSTDTQYF. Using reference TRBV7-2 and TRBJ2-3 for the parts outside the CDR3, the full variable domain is GAGVSQSPSNKVTEKGKDVELRCDPISGHTALYWYRQSLGQGLEFLIYFQGNSAPDKSGLPSDRFSAERTGGSVSTLTIQRTQQEDSAVYLCASVPNRDRGSTDTQYFGPGTRLTVL.

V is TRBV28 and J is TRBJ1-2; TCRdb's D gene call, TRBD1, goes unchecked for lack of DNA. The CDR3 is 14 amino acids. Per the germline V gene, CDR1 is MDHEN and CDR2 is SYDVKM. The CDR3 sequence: CASSLQGAGNGYTF.

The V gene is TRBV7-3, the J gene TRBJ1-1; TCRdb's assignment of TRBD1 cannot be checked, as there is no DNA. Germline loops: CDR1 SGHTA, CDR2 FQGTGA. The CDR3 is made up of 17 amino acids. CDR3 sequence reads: CASSRTGRGTSNTEAFF.

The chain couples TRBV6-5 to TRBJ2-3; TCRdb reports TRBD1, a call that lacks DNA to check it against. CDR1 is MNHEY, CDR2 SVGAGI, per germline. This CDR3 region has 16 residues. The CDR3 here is CASSYPGGGTTDTQYF.

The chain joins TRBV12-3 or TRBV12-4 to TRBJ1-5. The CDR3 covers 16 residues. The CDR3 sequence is CASSTRPKVGNQPQHF.

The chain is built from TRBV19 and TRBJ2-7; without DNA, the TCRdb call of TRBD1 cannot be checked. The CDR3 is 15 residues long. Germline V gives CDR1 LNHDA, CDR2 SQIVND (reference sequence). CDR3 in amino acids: CASSRGQAYSYEQYF.

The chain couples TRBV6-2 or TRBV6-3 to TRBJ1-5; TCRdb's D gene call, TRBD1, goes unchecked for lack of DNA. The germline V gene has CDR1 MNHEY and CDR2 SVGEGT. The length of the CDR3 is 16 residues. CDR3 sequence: CASRLGQTYSNQPQHF.